The rows below give T cell receptor beta chains drawn from one sample of a study of regulatory T cells in long-lasting Graves disease. TCRdb itself ran the multiplex PCR reads through MiXCR, one entry per CDR3 protein. The table records a few hundred thousand distinct CDR3 sequences, approximately 16% of them present only once. These same data were also listed under a study on T cells in Graves' hyperthyroidism and ophthalmopathy.

The source was peripheral blood mononuclear cells (PBMCs), collected at new diagnosis, from a patient treated with antithyroid drugs. These receptors were obtained from a woman aged 40 to 50 with Graves disease. Both conserved end residues are part of each CDR3. D genes are given only for firm matches. Not all rows give a size; the values are once, few, many and, for expanded clones, a class.

>many|TRBJ2-1|TRBV7-2|.
CASSLMRWEQFF
TGTGCCAGCAGCTTAATGCGGTGGGAGCAGTTCTTC
>.|TRBJ2-3|TRBV28|.
CASSLPTPSAPLPQYF
TGTGCCAGCAGTTTACCTACTCCTTCAGCCCCTCTCCCGCAGTATTTT
>few|TRBJ2-1|TRBV3-1|TRBD2
CASSQGTSERSEQFF
TGTGCCAGCAGCCAAGGGACTAGCGAGCGGAGTGAGCAGTTCTTC
>.|TRBJ2-3|TRBV2|.
CASRVDSASTDTQYF
TGTGCCAGCAGGGTGGACAGTGCTAGCACAGATACGCAGTATTTT
>many|TRBJ2-1|TRBV12-3/TRBV12-4|.
CASSLVSVLGEQFF
TGTGCCAGCAGTTTAGTTTCAGTGTTAGGGGAGCAGTTCTTC
>many|TRBJ1-2|TRBV5-1|.
CASSDGQSLGGYTF
TGCGCCAGCAGCGATGGACAGTCACTAGGTGGCTACACCTTC
>many|TRBJ2-7|TRBV9|TRBD2
CASSASGRFHEQYF
TGTGCCAGCAGCGCTAGCGGGAGGTTCCACGAGCAGTACTTC
>few|TRBJ2-1|TRBV10-3|.
CAISESTGIGAGTPYNEQFF
TGTGCCATCAGTGAGTCGACAGGGATAGGAGCGGGGACCCCCTACAATGAGCAGTTCTTC
>few|TRBJ2-2|TRBV20-1|.
CSAISVRGEGLDTGELFF
TGCAGTGCTATCTCTGTTAGGGGGGAGGGCCTGGACACCGGGGAGCTGTTTTTT
>few|TRBJ2-4|TRBV20-1|.
CSASDLWGNIQYF
TGCAGTGCTAGCGACCTATGGGGAAACATTCAGTACTTC
>many|TRBJ2-3|TRBV12-3/TRBV12-4|TRBD2
CASTFRLAASTDTQYF
TGTGCCAGCACCTTCCGACTAGCGGCTAGCACAGATACGCAGTATTTT
>many|TRBJ2-7|TRBV6-1|TRBD2
CASREMTSGSYEQYF
TGTGCCAGCAGAGAGATGACTAGCGGGAGCTACGAGCAGTACTTC
>many|TRBJ2-1|TRBV7-3|.
CASSSTPHRGRPSYNEQFF
TGTGCCAGCAGCTCCACCCCCCACCGGGGACGTCCATCCTACAATGAGCAGTTCTTC
>many|TRBJ2-6|TRBV28|.
CASSFFRVEVSGANVLTF
TGTGCCAGCAGTTTTTTCAGGGTAGAAGTTTCTGGGGCCAACGTCCTGACTTTC
>many|TRBJ2-7|TRBV11-2|.
CASSLEVAVEQYF
TGTGCCAGCAGCTTAGAGGTGGCTGTCGAGCAGTACTTC
>few|TRBJ2-7|TRBV6-1|.
CAAPAGARDITFHEQYF
TGTGCCGCCCCGGCTGGGGCCCGGGACATCACATTCCACGAGCAGTACTTC
>.|TRBJ2-6|TRBV27|.
CASSFDSGRSGANVLTF
TGTGCCAGCAGTTTCGACAGCGGACGCTCTGGGGCCAACGTCCTGACTTTC
>few|TRBJ2-7|TRBV10-3|.
CAISLDSSSYEQYF
TGTGCCATCAGTTTGGACTCCAGCTCCTACGAGCAGTACTTC
>.|TRBJ2-3|TRBV4-1|TRBD2
CASSQVYLAGGLETDTQYF
TGCGCCAGCAGCCAAGTCTACCTAGCGGGAGGGTTAGAGACAGATACGCAGTATTTT
>.|TRBJ2-1|TRBV5-4|TRBD1
CASSLAGTGGDEQFF
TGTGCCAGCAGCTTGGCCGGGACAGGGGGCGATGAGCAGTTCTTC
>many|TRBJ1-1|TRBV15|.
CATTLGGNTEAFF
TGTGCCACCACCTTGGGCGGGAACACTGAAGCTTTCTTT
>.|TRBJ2-3|TRBV20-1|TRBD2
CSARGLSGRPDTQYF
TGCAGTGCTAGAGGTCTGAGCGGGAGACCAGATACGCAGTATTTT
>.|TRBJ2-2|TRBV5-1|.
CASRRNRDYDTGELFF
TGCGCCAGCAGGAGGAATCGGGATTATGACACCGGGGAGCTGTTTTTT
>.|TRBJ2-1|TRBV19|TRBD2
CASSQILRVGLAESGEQFF
TGTGCCAGTAGCCAAATCTTGAGGGTGGGGCTAGCGGAGAGCGGTGAGCAGTTCTTC
>many|TRBJ2-5|TRBV27|TRBD2
CASSLGGGPQETQYF
TGTGCCAGCAGTTTAGGGGGAGGGCCACAAGAGACCCAGTACTTC
>once|TRBJ2-7|TRBV28|TRBD2
CASSLSGLAGGNPYEQYF
TGTGCCAGCAGTTTGTCAGGACTAGCGGGAGGTAACCCCTACGAGCAGTACTTC
>many|TRBJ2-7|TRBV28|TRBD1
CASSQRRDRVYEQYF
TGTGCCAGCAGCCAACGCCGGGACAGGGTCTACGAGCAGTACTTC
>once|TRBJ1-2|TRBV3-1|.
CASSHGQRSYGYTF
TGTGCCAGCAGCCACGGACAGAGATCCTATGGCTACACCTTC